These T cell receptor beta chains were read from a single sample in a study of radiotherapy plus CTLA-4 blockade in lung cancer. Clones were sequenced by immunoSEQ multiplex PCR, and TCRdb holds only the in-frame ones, with some missing. This sample has roughly 75,000 clones, with over 70% found just once. Sequenced material: peripheral blood, taken from a patient treated with radiotherapy plus ipilimumab. Receptor source: a human donor with non-small cell lung cancer whose response to radiotherapy plus ipilimumab could not be evaluated. Some clones in this sample may be carry-over from other donors' samples. The CDR3 runs from the conserved cysteine through the conserved F or W. A D gene is named only where the DNA matches it firmly. For some rows the clone size is stated as once, few or many, or as a class when expanded; others skip it.

j_call | d_call | v_call | clone_size | cdr3_aa | cdr3_nt
TRBJ2-5 | TRBD2 | TRBV30 | once | CAPSLAGPLQETQYF | TGTGCCCCCTCGTTAGCGGGGCCCCTCCAAGAGACCCAGTACTTC
TRBJ2-7 | - | TRBV2 | - | CASRGRADYEQYF | TGTGCCAGCAGGGGGCGAGCAGACTACGAGCAGTACTTC
TRBJ2-7 | TRBD1 | TRBV6-5 | - | CASSPGQGAGEQYF | TGTGCCAGCAGTCCGGGACAGGGGGCGGGCGAGCAGTACTTC
TRBJ2-2 | TRBD1 | TRBV19 | once | CASSIGQGANTGELFF | TGTGCCAGTAGTATAGGACAGGGGGCGAACACCGGGGAGCTGTTTTTT
TRBJ2-3 | - | TRBV28 | - | CASSLFQGPDTQYF | TGTGCCAGCAGTTTGTTTCAGGGCCCAGATACGCAGTATTTT
TRBJ2-1 | TRBD1 | TRBV7-9 | - | CASSLGTGYNEQFF | TGTGCCAGCAGCTTAGGGACAGGGTACAATGAGCAGTTCTTC
TRBJ1-2 | TRBD1 | TRBV27 | - | CASKRQGQIGYGYTF | TGTGCCAGCAAAAGACAGGGACAAATCGGCTATGGCTACACCTTC
TRBJ1-2 | - | TRBV7-3 | - | CASSLTPQGVEGYTF | TGTGCCAGCAGCTTAACCCCACAGGGAGTTGAAGGCTACACCTTC
TRBJ2-5 | - | TRBV2 | once | CASITTGETQYF | TGTGCCAGCATAACGACGGGGGAGACCCAGTACTTC
TRBJ2-7 | TRBD1 | TRBV28 | many | CASSFPGTGDEQYF | TGTGCCAGCAGTTTCCCCGGGACAGGGGACGAGCAGTACTTC
TRBJ2-7 | - | TRBV5-4 | - | CASSPRAGSSYEQYF | TGTGCCAGCAGCCCACGGGCGGGGTCCTCCTACGAGCAGTACTTC
TRBJ2-7 | TRBD2 | TRBV4-1 | - | CASSLERGILYEQYF | TGCGCCAGCAGCCTCGAGCGGGGTATTCTGTACGAGCAGTACTTC
TRBJ1-2 | - | TRBV6-1 | few | CASSEAGGLGYGYTF | TGTGCCAGCAGTGAAGCGGGGGGGCTGGGGTATGGCTACACCTTC
TRBJ2-3 | TRBD2 | TRBV4-3 | - | CASSQVLTSGRAVAQYF | TGCGCCAGCAGCCAAGTTCTGACTAGCGGGAGGGCCGTGGCGCAGTATTTT
TRBJ1-6 | - | TRBV5-4 | - | CAMNDWGNSPLHF | TGTGCTATGAATGATTGGGGCAATTCACCCCTCCACTTT
TRBJ2-3 | TRBD1 | TRBV5-1 | - | CASINDRGDTQYF | TGCGCCAGCATCAACGACAGGGGGGATACGCAGTATTTT
TRBJ1-6 | TRBD1 | TRBV11-3 | - | CASSLSGTGNSPLHF | TGTGCCAGCAGCTTGTCAGGGACAGGAAATTCACCCCTCCACTTT
TRBJ1-5 | - | TRBV5-1 | - | CASSPEGDQPQHF | TGCGCCAGCAGCCCGGAAGGGGATCAGCCCCAGCATTTT
TRBJ1-5 | - | TRBV6-5 | medium-sized | CASSYSGSYQPQHF | TGTGCCAGCAGTTACTCGGGCAGCTATCAGCCCCAGCATTTT
TRBJ1-6 | - | TRBV4-1 | once | CASSRGQSYNSPLHF | TGCGCCAGCAGCCGAGGGCAGTCTTATAATTCACCCCTCCACTTT
TRBJ2-7 | TRBD1 | TRBV5-1 | once | CASSLAGTGSYEQYF | TGCGCCAGCAGCTTGGCGGGGACAGGGAGCTACGAGCAGTACTTC
TRBJ1-1 | - | TRBV5-1 | once | CASSLGTGPNTEAFF | TGCGCCAGCAGCTTGGGAACAGGGCCGAACACTGAAGCTTTCTTT
TRBJ1-1 | TRBD1 | TRBV19 | once | CASSGTGGWTEAFF | TGTGCCAGTAGTGGGACAGGGGGCTGGACTGAAGCTTTCTTT
TRBJ2-5 | - | TRBV28 | - | CASSSLGGQETQYF | TGTGCCAGCAGTAGCCTCGGGGGACAAGAGACCCAGTACTTC
TRBJ2-5 | - | TRBV7-9 | - | CASSPNGETQYF | TGTGCCAGCAGCCCGAACGGGGAGACCCAGTACTTC
TRBJ2-4 | TRBD2 | TRBV18 | - | CASSPGGGAGKNIQYF | TGTGCCAGCTCCCCCGGGGGGGGCGCGGGCAAAAACATTCAGTACTTC
TRBJ1-3 | - | TRBV6-1 | - | CASSERLWGRGGNTIYF | TGTGCCAGCAGTGAAAGGCTCTGGGGGAGGGGTGGAAACACCATATATTTT
TRBJ1-1 | - | TRBV6-5 | few | CASSYSRNTEAFF | TGTGCCAGCAGTTACTCTCGGAACACTGAAGCTTTCTTT
TRBJ2-2 | - | TRBV9 | - | CASSVGAAITGELFF | TGTGCCAGCAGCGTAGGGGCCGCGATCACCGGGGAGCTGTTTTTT
TRBJ2-3 | TRBD2 | TRBV5-1 | - | CASSSGSGGFGDTQYF | TGCGCCAGCAGTAGCGGTAGCGGGGGGTTTGGAGATACGCAGTATTTT
TRBJ2-5 | TRBD2 | TRBV7-2 | - | CASSLRGLAGAGETQYF | TGTGCCAGCAGCTTGAGGGGACTAGCGGGGGCGGGGGAGACCCAGTACTTC
TRBJ1-1 | - | TRBV6-5 | few | CASSYGGHTEAFF | TGTGCCAGCAGTTACGGAGGACACACTGAAGCTTTCTTT
TRBJ2-1 | - | TRBV5-1 | - | CASSLDGGGQFF | TGCGCCAGCAGCTTGGATGGAGGAGGGCAGTTCTTC
TRBJ2-2 | TRBD2 | TRBV4-2 | - | CASSQSGLAGGDGELFF | TGTGCCAGCAGCCAATCGGGACTAGCGGGGGGGGACGGGGAGCTGTTTTTT
TRBJ1-5 | TRBD1 | TRBV7-9 | - | CASSLGTGWNQPQHF | TGTGCCAGCAGCCTTGGGACAGGGTGGAATCAGCCCCAGCATTTT
TRBJ2-3 | TRBD2 | TRBV6-1 | - | CASSFRGVDTQYF | TGTGCCAGCAGCTTCCGGGGGGTAGATACGCAGTATTTT
TRBJ1-2 | TRBD1 | TRBV5-1 | - | CASSPPGTGGLGYTF | TGCGCCAGCAGCCCCCCCGGGACAGGGGGCCTGGGCTACACCTTC
TRBJ1-5 | - | TRBV12-2 | - | CASRLVIRGERKNQPQHF | TGTGCAAGTCGCTTAGTAATACGGGGGGAAAGGAAGAATCAGCCCCAGCATTTT
TRBJ2-1 | - | TRBV7-2 | - | CASSPQGGLSYNEQFF | TGTGCCAGCAGCCCGCAAGGGGGTCTATCCTACAATGAGCAGTTCTTC
TRBJ2-2 | - | TRBV23-1 | - | CASSVFGPGELFF | TGCGCCAGCAGTGTCTTCGGTCCCGGGGAGCTGTTTTTT
TRBJ1-1 | TRBD1 | TRBV19 | - | CASSKFTGGSEAFF | TGTGCCAGTAGTAAGTTTACAGGGGGTTCTGAAGCTTTCTTT
TRBJ2-7 | TRBD2 | TRBV5-4 | - | CASSFRGGGAREQYF | TGTGCCAGCAGCTTCAGGGGCGGGGGGGCTAGAGAGCAGTACTTC
TRBJ1-1 | - | TRBV27 | - | CASSRGPDAEAFF | TGTGCCAGCAGCCGCGGGCCAGACGCTGAAGCTTTCTTT
TRBJ1-4 | TRBD1 | TRBV7-9 | - | CASSSRQGTNEKLFF | TGTGCCAGCAGCTCGCGACAGGGAACTAATGAAAAACTGTTTTTT
TRBJ1-2 | - | TRBV28 | - | CASTKNRGPIYGYTF | TGTGCCAGCACTAAAAACAGAGGGCCGATCTATGGCTACACCTTC
TRBJ2-1 | - | TRBV7-9 | few | CASSSRDSQGNEQFF | TGTGCCAGCAGCTCCCGGGATTCCCAGGGGAATGAGCAGTTCTTC
TRBJ1-3 | - | TRBV10-3 | few | CAISENPGASGNTIYF | TGTGCCATCAGTGAGAACCCAGGGGCGTCTGGAAACACCATATATTTT
TRBJ1-2 | - | TRBV5-1 | - | CASSLLWQGVSNYGYTF | TGCGCCAGCAGCTTGTTATGGCAGGGTGTATCTAACTATGGCTACACCTTC
TRBJ1-1 | TRBD1 | TRBV6-5 | - | CASSYGRTGGSQAFF | TGTGCCAGCAGTTACGGGAGGACAGGGGGCTCCCAAGCTTTCTTT
TRBJ2-3 | TRBD2 | TRBV28 | - | CASSFGGGAADTQYF | TGTGCCAGCAGTTTTGGCGGGGGGGCGGCAGATACGCAGTATTTT
TRBJ1-4 | - | TRBV6-1 | few | CASSPSMTGEGKLFF | TGTGCCAGCAGTCCCTCGATGACGGGAGAGGGAAAACTGTTTTTT
TRBJ2-7 | TRBD2 | TRBV4-2 | - | CASSQGLADLYEQYF | TGTGCCAGCAGCCAAGGGCTAGCGGATCTCTACGAGCAGTACTTC
TRBJ2-3 | TRBD1 | TRBV28 | - | CATNNRGVGDTQYF | TGTGCCACCAACAACAGGGGCGTAGGAGATACGCAGTATTTT
TRBJ2-3 | - | TRBV2 | - | CASRRGTILLEQYF | TGTGCCAGCAGAAGGGGGACCATTCTTTTGGAGCAGTATTTT
TRBJ2-7 | TRBD1 | TRBV10-2 | - | CASSEPGGRAYEQYF | TGCGCCAGCAGTGAGCCAGGGGGAAGAGCCTACGAGCAGTACTTC
TRBJ1-6 | - | TRBV27 | few | CASSLIGTPNSPLHF | TGTGCCAGCAGTTTAATCGGGACACCAAATTCACCCCTCCACTTT